These 18 T cell receptor beta chains came from one sample sequenced in a study of cytomegalovirus exposure and HLA in healthy donors. The PCR employed 60 Vbeta primers together with 13 Jbeta primers. The assay was immunoSEQ multiplex PCR, and TCRdb's table has in-frame clones only and misses some. The sample has about 120,000 clones, over 6.5% seen once; the top ten hold 6% to 7.5%. Source material: PBMCs. These TCRs come from a woman between 40 and 55 years old in good health and CMV-seropositive.

The V and J genes are TRBV5-1 and TRBJ1-1; 9 positions agree with TRBD1. The length of the CDR3 is 22 residues. Germline CDR1 SGHRS, CDR2 YFSETQ. Losses at the gene ends were 0 bases for V and 1 base for J; bases not matched to a gene: 22. CDR3 in amino acids: CASSLARDRVMPGSYSNTEAFF. In nucleotides, the CDR3 is TGCGCCAGCAGCTTGGCCCGGGACAGGGTTATGCCCGGGTCCTATTCGAACACTGAAGCTTTCTTT.

The rearrangement links TRBV5-4 to TRBJ2-1; 7 nucleotides line up with TRBD1. Per the germline V gene, CDR1 is SGHNT and CDR2 is YYREEE (reference sequence). This CDR3 is 13 amino acids long. V lost 0 bases, J lost 11 bases, and 5 bases stayed unmatched. The chain's CDR3 is CASSLARQGQQFF. The CDR3 DNA follows: TGTGCCAGCAGCTTGGCACGACAGGGTCAGCAGTTCTTC.

This chain uses TRBV9 with TRBJ1-4, with no clear D. V dropped 2 bases and J dropped 4 bases, with 9 bases sitting between them. Germline CDR1 reads SGDLS; CDR2 reads YYNGEE. This CDR3 contains 14 residues. The CDR3 DNA sequence: TGTGCCAGCAGCGTGGGCAGACATAATGAAAAACTGTTTTTT. Protein sequence: CASSVGRHNEKLFF.

This clone was seen only a few times. V is TRBV6-5 and J is TRBJ1-5; 11 bases are a match to TRBD1. The CDR3 runs 14 residues. Germline V gene lookup returns CDR1 MNHEY and CDR2 SVGAGI. V shed 6 bases, J shed 6 bases, and the junction held 4 bases outside the gene matches. The CDR3 protein is CASSSGTGGQPQHF. The CDR3 nucleotides read TGTGCCAGCAGCTCCGGGACAGGGGGTCAGCCCCAGCATTTT.

The chain is built from TRBV18 and TRBJ1-2; tentatively, D is TRBD1 (5 bases). CDR3 length: 17 residues. V lost 0 bases to trimming and J lost 8 bases, with 22 bases between them. CDR1 and CDR2 (germline): KGHSH, LQKENI. DNA of the CDR3: TGTGCCAGCTCACCACCGAACCCGCTCAGGGTCTACGACGGCTACACCTTC. As protein: CASSPPNPLRVYDGYTF.

Points on this clone: One end of the junction is discordant with germline, which a read error may explain. The chain employs TRBV10-3 and TRBJ1-5, with TRBD1 identical over 9 bases. The CDR3 contains 13 residues. The germline V gene encodes CDR1 ENHRY and CDR2 SYGVKD. CDR3 loop: CAVRDRDYQPQHF. The CDR3 DNA follows: TGTGCCGTCAGGGACAGGGACTATCAGCCCCAGCATTTT.

This clone was found a few times. This rearrangement joins TRBV18 to TRBJ2-1, with 10 bases aligning to TRBD1. The CDR3 spans 16 residues. The J segment lost 9 bases and the V segment lost 2 bases, leaving 10 bases of the junction unmatched. CDR1 KGHSH and CDR2 LQKENI come from the germline V gene. The CDR3 spells CASSPSGDRGHSEQFF. The CDR3, as DNA: TGTGCCAGCTCACCATCGGGTGACAGGGGGCATTCTGAGCAGTTCTTC. Full variable domain (remainder filled in from reference TRBV18 and TRBJ2-1): NAGVMQNPRHLVRRRGQEARLRCSPMKGHSHVYWYRQLPEEGLKFMVYLQKENIIDESGMPKERFSAEFPKEGPSILRIQQVVRGDSAAYFCASSPSGDRGHSEQFFGPGTRLTVL.

This chain connects TRBV7-6 to TRBJ1-1; TRBD1 agrees at 9 bases. The CDR3 has 18 residues. V was pared by 4 bases and J by 1 base, with 13 bases of the junction left unmatched. Germline CDR1 and CDR2: SGHVS and FNYEAQ. This CDR3 reads CASSSPLGGTGWNTEAFF. As DNA, the CDR3 is TGTGCCAGCAGCTCACCTTTAGGCGGGACAGGGTGGAACACTGAAGCTTTCTTT.

The chain's CDR3 is CASSFLPSTGTDSPLHF. As DNA, the CDR3 is TGTGCCAGCAGTTTCCTCCCATCGACAGGGACAGATTCACCCCTCCACTTT. This chain connects TRBV27 to TRBJ1-6, with TRBD1 matching over 7 bases. Germline values: CDR1 MNHEY, CDR2 SMNVEV (reference sequence). The CDR3 runs to 17 residues. The V gene end was trimmed by 3 bases and the J gene end by 8 bases; junction bases not matched to a gene: 13.

The table lists this clone with a few counts. The V call is TRBV6-5, the J call TRBJ1-5; maybe TRBD1 (5 bases). This CDR3 has 15 amino acids. The germline V and J ends were trimmed by 0 bases and 6 bases, with 12 bases remaining between them. Germline CDR1 MNHEY, CDR2 SVGAGI. CDR3 residues: CASSYSRERGQPQHF. The CDR3 region has the DNA TGTGCCAGCAGTTACTCGAGAGAAAGGGGTCAGCCCCAGCATTTT.

This clone was observed a few times. This rearrangement joins TRBV6-5 to TRBJ2-5; 8 bases agree with TRBD2. Per the germline V gene, CDR1 is MNHEY and CDR2 is SVGAGI. Trimming removed 4 bases from V and 4 bases from J; junction bases left unmatched: 5. The CDR3 is 14 amino acids. CDR3 sequence (DNA): TGTGCCAGCAGTTCGGGAGGGTTTGGAGAGACCCAGTACTTC. It codes for CASSSGGFGETQYF.

In this sample, this clone turned up a few times. This CDR3 is CASGIMNYGYTF. CDR3 sequence (DNA): TGTGCCTCCGGGATTATGAACTATGGCTACACCTTC. J is TRBJ1-2 and V is TRBV9; no clear D gene. Germline V CDR1 and CDR2: SGDLS, YYNGEE. Between the trimmed V and J ends, which lost 10 bases and 2 bases, there was a span of 12 bases. The CDR3 extends over 12 amino acids.

The CDR3, as DNA: TGTGCCAGCAGCGGGACCGGAGGAAAGTACTTC. Its protein is CASSGTGGKYF. V gene TRBV9 combines with J gene TRBJ2-5; the D gene is possibly TRBD2 (5 bases). The CDR3 has 11 amino acids. Trimming cost V 3 bases and J 12 bases, with 12 bases left between them. CDR1 is SGDLS and CDR2 is YYNGEE in the germline V gene.

The chain carries TRBV5-8 and TRBJ1-5, with no clear D. V shed 6 bases and J shed 3 bases, with 13 bases lying between them. This CDR3 is 14 amino acids long. CDR1 and CDR2 from the germline V gene are SGHTS and YDEGEE. The CDR3 DNA is TGTGCCAGCACCCGGCGGCAGAACAATCAGCCCCAGCATTTT. Its protein is CASTRRQNNQPQHF.

This clone was seen a handful of times. The chain combines TRBV2 with TRBJ1-6; possibly TRBD1 for D (5 bases). The germline gives CDR1 SNHLY, CDR2 FYNNEI. V was clipped by 3 bases and J by 1 base, with 10 bases between them. This CDR3 is 16 amino acids long. CDR3 sequence reads: CASSDRDGSYNSPLHF. CDR3 DNA sequence: TGTGCCAGCAGTGACAGGGATGGGTCCTATAATTCACCCCTCCACTTT.

The V call is TRBV7-7, the J call TRBJ2-6, with D tentatively TRBD2 (5 bases). The germline CDR1 and CDR2 sequences are SSHAT and FNYEAQ (reference sequence). Trimming stripped 1 base from V and 4 bases from J, with 8 bases between. The CDR3 is 15 residues long. The CDR3 spells CASSLGGAGANVLTF. The CDR3 nucleotides read TGTGCCAGCAGCTTAGGGGGAGCAGGGGCCAACGTCCTGACTTTC.

This chain uses TRBV10-2 with TRBJ1-4, with a possible D match to TRBD1 (6 bases). Germline V lookup: CDR1 WSHSY, CDR2 SAAADI. CDR3 length equals 13 residues. The V and J ends lost 4 bases and 13 bases respectively, with 16 bases between them. CDR3 loop: CASSVQGNERLFF. Here the CDR3 DNA reads TGCGCCAGCAGTGTACAGGGAAACGAGAGACTGTTTTTT.

This clone turned up a few times. The chain is built from TRBV27 and TRBJ1-6; 11 positions match TRBD1. Germline V lookup: CDR1 MNHEY, CDR2 SMNVEV (reference sequence). Losses at the gene ends were 4 bases for V and 9 bases for J; bases not matched to a gene: 5. The length of the CDR3 is 15 residues. DNA of the CDR3: TGTGCCAGCAGTTGGACCGGGACAGGGGGTTCACCCCTCCACTTT. The encoded protein is CASSWTGTGGSPLHF.